This is a list of T cell receptor beta chains from one sample in a study of T-cell reconstitution after alpha-beta-depleted transplantation in children. Via MiXCR, TCRdb re-called the PCR reads, giving one row per CDR3 protein. This sample has some 460,000 distinct CDR3 sequences, with around 15% found just once. The material was PBMCs, mostly from graft donor cells, obtained 360 days after TCRalphabeta/CD19-depleted stem cell transplant. The receptors here all came from a boy under two years old who had a stem cell transplant for Wiskott-Aldrich syndrome, so the T cells may come from the graft donor. Both conserved end residues are part of each CDR3. D genes are given only for firm matches. Clone size is stated in some rows and not others, as once, few, many or a class when expanded.

- | TRBJ1-1 | TRBV20-1 | - | CSANKAEAFF | TGCAGTGCTAACAAGGCTGAAGCTTTCTTT
few | TRBJ2-1 | TRBV20-1 | - | CSARFRASHNEQFF | TGCAGTGCTCGTTTTCGGGCTAGCCACAATGAGCAGTTCTTC
- | TRBJ2-1 | TRBV3-1 | - | CASSQGGLSYNEQFF | TGTGCCAGCAGCCAAGGTGGCTTGTCCTACAATGAGCAGTTCTTC
many | TRBJ2-1 | TRBV29-1 | - | CSVEERLTEQFF | TGCAGCGTTGAGGAACGTCTAACTGAGCAGTTCTTC
- | TRBJ1-2 | TRBV4-1 | - | CASSQVGPYGYTF | TGCGCCAGCAGCCAAGTGGGACCCTATGGCTACACCTTC
few | TRBJ2-3 | TRBV27 | - | CASSLAGGPRPRTQYF | TGTGCCAGCAGCCTCGCCGGGGGCCCCCGCCCCCGTACGCAGTATTTT
- | TRBJ1-1 | TRBV6-1 | - | CASRSGALYPTEAFF | TGTGCCAGCAGATCCGGTGCGCTTTATCCCACTGAAGCTTTCTTT
few | TRBJ1-5 | TRBV4-1 | - | CASSQVNVGRGPQHF | TGCGCCAGCAGCCAAGTAAATGTGGGTCGAGGCCCCCAGCATTTT
- | TRBJ2-3 | TRBV29-1 | TRBD2 | CSVEEGTSSFNTDTQYF | TGCAGCGTTGAAGAAGGGACTAGTTCTTTTAACACAGATACGCAGTATTTT
- | TRBJ2-7 | TRBV29-1 | - | CSVGRDWAYEQYF | TGCAGCGTTGGAAGGGACTGGGCCTACGAGCAGTACTTC
few | TRBJ2-7 | TRBV15 | TRBD2 | CATSRGVAGVPDSYEQYF | TGTGCCACCAGCAGAGGTGTAGCGGGAGTTCCGGACTCCTACGAGCAGTACTTC
few | TRBJ1-1 | TRBV12-3/TRBV12-4 | - | CASTLGSPELNTEAFF | TGTGCCAGCACCTTGGGGAGCCCTGAACTGAACACTGAAGCTTTCTTT
- | TRBJ2-7 | TRBV2 | - | CASHEDPSYEQYF | TGTGCCAGCCACGAGGACCCCTCCTACGAGCAGTACTTC
- | TRBJ1-5 | TRBV5-1 | - | CASSLARLQHF | TGCGCCAGCAGCTTGGCACGACTCCAGCATTTT
many | TRBJ2-2 | TRBV2 | - | CASSEAPGYRTTGELFF | TGTGCCAGCAGTGAAGCGCCGGGATACAGAACTACCGGGGAGCTGTTTTTT
- | TRBJ1-2 | TRBV12-3/TRBV12-4 | TRBD1 | CASTLTGAYGYTF | TGTGCCAGCACGCTAACAGGGGCCTATGGCTACACCTTC
few | TRBJ1-1 | TRBV7-9 | TRBD1 | CASSWDSPLMSEAFF | TGTGCCAGCAGCTGGGACAGCCCCCTAATGAGCGAAGCTTTCTTT
once | TRBJ2-3 | TRBV9 | TRBD2 | CASSGVGGGTQYF | TGTGCCAGCAGCGGGGTAGGCGGGGGTACGCAGTATTTT
many | TRBJ2-6 | TRBV5-1 | - | CASSFRGSGANVLTF | TGCGCCAGCAGCTTCCGGGGTTCCGGGGCCAACGTCCTGACTTTC
- | TRBJ2-5 | TRBV4-1 | - | CASSRGAGGTKETQYF | TGCGCCAGCAGCCGTGGGGCAGGCGGAACGAAAGAGACCCAGTACTTC
- | TRBJ2-1 | TRBV5-1 | TRBD2 | CASTQLAGGRHEQFF | TGCGCCAGCACCCAATTAGCGGGGGGCCGGCATGAGCAGTTCTTC
- | TRBJ2-7 | TRBV19 | TRBD1 | CASSTRGQGEQYF | TGTGCCAGTAGTACCAGGGGGCAGGGCGAGCAGTACTTC
many | TRBJ2-7 | TRBV12-3/TRBV12-4 | TRBD1 | CASSLGTGGYEQYF | TGTGCCAGCAGTTTGGGGACAGGGGGTTACGAGCAGTACTTC
- | TRBJ2-2 | TRBV12-3/TRBV12-4 | - | CASSFPTALTGELFF | TGTGCCAGCAGTTTTCCGACAGCCCTGACCGGGGAGCTGTTTTTT
- | TRBJ2-1 | TRBV4-2 | TRBD2 | CASSQPRGTSSNEQFF | TGTGCCAGCAGCCAACCCCGGGGGACTAGCAGTAATGAGCAGTTCTTC
- | TRBJ2-2 | TRBV6-1 | TRBD1 | CASKRTGVPGELFF | TGTGCCAGCAAAAGGACAGGGGTACCCGGGGAGCTGTTTTTT
few | TRBJ2-1 | TRBV24-1 | TRBD2 | CATSDRGLAGVRGYNEQFF | TGTGCCACCAGTGATAGGGGACTAGCGGGAGTCCGGGGGTACAATGAGCAGTTCTTC
- | TRBJ1-4 | TRBV11-2 | - | CASSFSVGNEKLFF | TGTGCCAGCAGCTTCTCGGTGGGGAATGAAAAACTGTTTTTT
few | TRBJ2-2 | TRBV15 | - | CATSIQGSGELFF | TGTGCCACCAGCATCCAGGGGAGCGGGGAGCTGTTTTTT
few | TRBJ1-5 | TRBV20-1 | TRBD1 | CSARVSTGPNRPQHF | TGCAGTGCTAGAGTTTCGACAGGGCCTAATCGGCCCCAGCATTTT
- | TRBJ2-5 | TRBV6-5 | - | CASSYGLASGETQYF | TGTGCCAGCAGTTACGGGCTAGCCTCCGGGGAGACCCAGTACTTC
few | TRBJ2-2 | TRBV5-1 | - | CASASQQIGELFF | TGCGCCAGCGCATCACAGCAAATCGGGGAGCTGTTTTTT
- | TRBJ2-1 | TRBV25-1 | TRBD2 | CASSVRLAGVSHEQFF | TGTGCCAGCAGTGTGAGACTAGCGGGAGTTTCCCATGAGCAGTTCTTC
few | TRBJ1-1 | TRBV12-3/TRBV12-4 | - | CASSLGPNSYTEAFF | TGTGCCAGCAGTTTAGGTCCGAATTCGTACACTGAAGCTTTCTTT
- | TRBJ2-1 | TRBV15 | - | CATSRRQDNEQFF | TGTGCCACCAGCAGGCGACAGGACAATGAGCAGTTCTTC
- | TRBJ2-1 | TRBV14 | - | CASSVDGRPYNEQFF | TGTGCCAGCAGCGTAGACGGACGGCCTTACAATGAGCAGTTCTTC
- | TRBJ2-1 | TRBV7-2 | - | CASSVIRVTRSYNEQFF | TGTGCCAGCAGCGTCATTCGGGTAACGAGGTCCTACAATGAGCAGTTCTTC
few | TRBJ2-5 | TRBV20-1 | - | CSARGTGGSETQYF | TGCAGTGCTAGAGGGACTGGGGGATCTGAGACCCAGTACTTC
- | TRBJ2-1 | TRBV5-1 | - | CASSRMARDYNEQFF | TGCGCCAGCAGCCGAATGGCGCGGGACTACAATGAGCAGTTCTTC
- | TRBJ2-7 | TRBV12-3/TRBV12-4 | - | CASSLYRGEQYF | TGTGCCAGCAGTTTATATCGGGGAGAGCAGTACTTC
few | TRBJ2-7 | TRBV6-1 | TRBD2 | CASSLSLAGLKGQYF | TGTGCCAGCAGTCTTTCACTAGCGGGGTTGAAGGGGCAGTACTTC
- | TRBJ2-3 | TRBV2 | - | CASSEDRGTDTQYF | TGTGCCAGCAGTGAAGATCGGGGGACAGATACGCAGTATTTT
- | TRBJ2-4 | TRBV12-3/TRBV12-4 | - | CASSDFIRNIQYF | TGTGCCAGCAGTGACTTTATAAGAAACATTCAGTACTTC
- | TRBJ2-1 | TRBV2 | - | CATGPDGTRYNEQFF | TGTGCCACCGGCCCTGACGGGACGCGCTACAATGAGCAGTTCTTC
few | TRBJ2-7 | TRBV7-9 | TRBD1 | CASSALSGQVYEQYF | TGTGCCAGCAGCGCTCTGTCGGGACAGGTCTACGAGCAGTACTTC
few | TRBJ2-7 | TRBV12-3/TRBV12-4 | TRBD1 | CASSKRTGPTYEQYF | TGTGCCAGCAGTAAACGGACAGGACCAACCTACGAGCAGTACTTC
few | TRBJ2-2 | TRBV4-3 | - | CASSQDQGPLANTGELFF | TGCGCCAGCAGCCAAGATCAGGGGCCTCTAGCGAACACCGGGGAGCTGTTTTTT
- | TRBJ2-1 | TRBV7-2 | - | CASSPYSSSSYNEQFF | TGTGCCAGCAGCCCGTACAGCTCGAGCTCCTACAATGAGCAGTTCTTC
- | TRBJ2-1 | TRBV27 | - | CASSFYARGHNEQFF | TGTGCCAGCAGTTTTTACGCTAGAGGGCACAATGAGCAGTTCTTC
few | TRBJ1-1 | TRBV30 | TRBD1 | CAWSQTGVAFF | TGTGCCTGGAGTCAAACAGGGGTGGCTTTCTTT
few | TRBJ1-1 | TRBV28 | TRBD1 | CASSYTGGTEAFF | TGTGCCAGCAGCTATACAGGGGGCACTGAAGCTTTCTTT
- | TRBJ2-3 | TRBV5-1 | - | CASSRLSVLTSTDTQYF | TGCGCCAGCAGCCGCCTATCAGTTCTTACTAGCACAGATACGCAGTATTTT